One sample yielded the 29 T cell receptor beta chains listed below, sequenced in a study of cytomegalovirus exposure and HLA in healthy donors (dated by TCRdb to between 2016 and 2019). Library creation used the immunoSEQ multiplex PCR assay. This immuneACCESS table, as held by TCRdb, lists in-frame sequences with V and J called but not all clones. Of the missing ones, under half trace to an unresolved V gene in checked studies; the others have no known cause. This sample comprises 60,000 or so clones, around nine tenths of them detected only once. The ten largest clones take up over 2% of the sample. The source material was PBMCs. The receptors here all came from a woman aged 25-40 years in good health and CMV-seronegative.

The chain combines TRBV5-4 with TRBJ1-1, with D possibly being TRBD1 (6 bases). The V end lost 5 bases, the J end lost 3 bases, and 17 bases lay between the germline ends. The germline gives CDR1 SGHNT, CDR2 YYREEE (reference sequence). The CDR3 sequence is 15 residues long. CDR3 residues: CASSLRGALDTEAFF. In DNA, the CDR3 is TGTGCCAGCAGTCTCCGGGGGGCGCTCGACACTGAAGCTTTCTTT. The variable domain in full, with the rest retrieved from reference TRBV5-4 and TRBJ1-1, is ETGVTQSPTHLIKTRGQQVTLRCSSQSGHNTVSWYQQALGQGPQFIFQYYREEENGRGNFPPRFSGLQFPNYSSELNVNALELDDSALYLCASSLRGALDTEAFFGQGTRLTVV.

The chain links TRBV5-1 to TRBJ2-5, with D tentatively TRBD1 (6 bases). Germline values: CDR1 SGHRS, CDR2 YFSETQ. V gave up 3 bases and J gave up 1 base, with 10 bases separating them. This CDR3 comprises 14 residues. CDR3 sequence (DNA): TGCGCCAGCAGCTCGGACAGCCCCCAAGAGACCCAGTACTTC. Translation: CASSSDSPQETQYF.

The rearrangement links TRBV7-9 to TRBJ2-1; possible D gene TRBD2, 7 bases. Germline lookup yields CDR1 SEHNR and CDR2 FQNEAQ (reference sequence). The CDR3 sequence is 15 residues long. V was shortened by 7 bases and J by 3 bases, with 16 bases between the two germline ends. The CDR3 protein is CASILGGGGYNEQFF. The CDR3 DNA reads TGTGCCAGCATTCTGGGGGGAGGGGGCTACAATGAGCAGTTCTTC.

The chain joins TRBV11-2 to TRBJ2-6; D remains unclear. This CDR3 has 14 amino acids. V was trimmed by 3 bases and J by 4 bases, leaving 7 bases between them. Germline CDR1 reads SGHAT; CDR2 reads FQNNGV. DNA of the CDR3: TGTGCCAGCAGCTTGAGGTCCGGGGCCAACGTCCTGACTTTC. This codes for CASSLRSGANVLTF.

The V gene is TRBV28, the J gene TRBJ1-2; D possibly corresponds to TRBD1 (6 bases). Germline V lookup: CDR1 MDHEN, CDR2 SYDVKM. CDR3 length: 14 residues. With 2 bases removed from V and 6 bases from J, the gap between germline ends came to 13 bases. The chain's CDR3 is CASSLRDRINGYTF. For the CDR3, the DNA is TGTGCCAGCAGTTTACGTGACAGGATAAATGGCTACACCTTC.

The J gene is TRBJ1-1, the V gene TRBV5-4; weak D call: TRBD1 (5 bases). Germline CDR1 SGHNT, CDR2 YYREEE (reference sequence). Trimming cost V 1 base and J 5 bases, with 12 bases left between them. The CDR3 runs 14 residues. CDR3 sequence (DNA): TGTGCCAGCAGCTTGCTAGGGGTAGAAACTGAAGCTTTCTTT. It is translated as CASSLLGVETEAFF.

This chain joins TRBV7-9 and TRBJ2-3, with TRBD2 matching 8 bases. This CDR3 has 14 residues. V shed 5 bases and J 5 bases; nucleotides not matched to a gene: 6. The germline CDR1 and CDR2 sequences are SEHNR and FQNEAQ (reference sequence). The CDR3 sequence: CASSLGAGGDTQYF. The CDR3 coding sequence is TGTGCCAGCAGCCTGGGGGCGGGAGGAGATACGCAGTATTTT.

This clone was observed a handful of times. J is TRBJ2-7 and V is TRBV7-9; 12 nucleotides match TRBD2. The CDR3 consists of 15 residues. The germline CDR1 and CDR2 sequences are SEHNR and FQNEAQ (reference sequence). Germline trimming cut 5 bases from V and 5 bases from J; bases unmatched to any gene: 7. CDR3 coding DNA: TGTGCCAGCAGCCTGACTAGCGGGGGTCCCAACGAGCAGTACTTC. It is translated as CASSLTSGGPNEQYF.

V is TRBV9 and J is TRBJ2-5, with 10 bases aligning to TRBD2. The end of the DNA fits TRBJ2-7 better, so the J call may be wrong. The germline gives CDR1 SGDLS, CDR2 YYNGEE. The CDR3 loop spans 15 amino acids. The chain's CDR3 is CASSATSGRGYEQYF. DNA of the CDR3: TGTGCCAGCAGCGCGACAAGCGGGAGGGGGTACGAGCAGTACTTC.

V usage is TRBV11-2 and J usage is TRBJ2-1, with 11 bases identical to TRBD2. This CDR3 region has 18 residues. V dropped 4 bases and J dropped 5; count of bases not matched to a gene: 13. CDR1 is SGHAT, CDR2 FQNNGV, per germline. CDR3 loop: CASSSWTGNSGRDNEQFF. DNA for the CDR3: TGTGCCAGCAGCTCGTGGACAGGGAATAGCGGGAGGGACAATGAGCAGTTCTTC.

The CDR3 loop is CASSLALAGNTGELFF. In nucleotides, the CDR3 is TGCGCCAGCAGCTTGGCACTAGCGGGAAACACCGGGGAGCTGTTTTTT. V gene TRBV5-1 combines with J gene TRBJ2-2; 10 bases are a match to TRBD2. Germline assignment: CDR1 SGHRS and CDR2 YFSETQ. V dropped 0 bases and J dropped 2; count of bases not matched to a gene: 1. CDR3 length: 16 amino acids.

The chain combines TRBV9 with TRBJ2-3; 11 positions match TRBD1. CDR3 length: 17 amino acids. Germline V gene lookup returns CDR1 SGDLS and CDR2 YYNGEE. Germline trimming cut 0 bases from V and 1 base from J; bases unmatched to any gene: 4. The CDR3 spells CASSVAEDRGRTDTQYF. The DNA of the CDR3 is TGTGCCAGCAGCGTAGCTGAGGACAGGGGGCGCACAGATACGCAGTATTTT. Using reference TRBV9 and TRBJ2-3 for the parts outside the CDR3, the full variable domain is DSGVTQTPKHLITATGQRVTLRCSPRSGDLSVYWYQQSLDQGLQFLIQYYNGEERAKGNILERFSAQQFPDLHSELNLSSLELGDSALYFCASSVAEDRGRTDTQYFGPGTRLTVL.

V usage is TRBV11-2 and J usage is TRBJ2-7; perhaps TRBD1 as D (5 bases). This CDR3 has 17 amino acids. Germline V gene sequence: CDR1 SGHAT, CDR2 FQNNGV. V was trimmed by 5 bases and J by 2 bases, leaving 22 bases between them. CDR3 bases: TGTGCCAGCAGCCGACTGGGAAATACAGGTGCAGCCTACGAGCAGTACTTC. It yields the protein CASSRLGNTGAAYEQYF.

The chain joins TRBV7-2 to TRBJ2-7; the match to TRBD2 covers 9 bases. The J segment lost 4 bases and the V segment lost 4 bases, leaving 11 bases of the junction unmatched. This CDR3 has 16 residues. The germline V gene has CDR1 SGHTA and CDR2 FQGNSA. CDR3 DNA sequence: TGTGCCAGCAGCTGGCGGGGGGGGGAGGGCCCGTACGAGCAGTACTTC. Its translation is CASSWRGGEGPYEQYF.

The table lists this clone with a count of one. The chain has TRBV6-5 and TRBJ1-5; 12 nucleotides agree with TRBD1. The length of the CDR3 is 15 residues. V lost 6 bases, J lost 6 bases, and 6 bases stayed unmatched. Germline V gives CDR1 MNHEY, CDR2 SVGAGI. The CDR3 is CASRKGQGASQPQHF. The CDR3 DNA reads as TGTGCCAGCAGAAAGGGACAGGGGGCGAGTCAGCCCCAGCATTTT.

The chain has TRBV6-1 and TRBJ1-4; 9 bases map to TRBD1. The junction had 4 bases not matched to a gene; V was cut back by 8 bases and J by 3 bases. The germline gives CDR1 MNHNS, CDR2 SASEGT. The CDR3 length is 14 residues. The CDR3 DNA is TGTGCCAGCGGACAGGGGCCGGCTAATGAAAAACTGTTTTTT. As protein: CASGQGPANEKLFF.

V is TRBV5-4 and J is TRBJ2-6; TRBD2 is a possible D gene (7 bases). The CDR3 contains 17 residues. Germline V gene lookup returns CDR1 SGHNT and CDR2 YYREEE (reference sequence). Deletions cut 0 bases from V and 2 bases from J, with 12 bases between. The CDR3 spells CASSLGGGGAGANVLTF. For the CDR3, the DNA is TGTGCCAGCAGCTTGGGGGGGGGCGGGGCTGGGGCCAACGTCCTGACTTTC.

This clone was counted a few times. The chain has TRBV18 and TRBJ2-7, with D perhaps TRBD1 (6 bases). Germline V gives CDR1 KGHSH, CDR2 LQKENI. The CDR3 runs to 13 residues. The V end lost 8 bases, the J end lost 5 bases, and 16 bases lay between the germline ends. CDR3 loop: CASGTRQADEQYF. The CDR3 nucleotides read TGTGCCAGCGGGACCCGACAGGCCGACGAGCAGTACTTC.

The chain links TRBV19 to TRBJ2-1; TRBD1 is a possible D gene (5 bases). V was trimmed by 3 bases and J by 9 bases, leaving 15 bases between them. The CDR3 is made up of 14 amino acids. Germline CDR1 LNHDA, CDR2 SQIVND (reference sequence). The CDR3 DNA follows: TGTGCCAGTAGTATTAGCAGGGATATTGGTGAGCAGTTCTTC. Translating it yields CASSISRDIGEQFF.

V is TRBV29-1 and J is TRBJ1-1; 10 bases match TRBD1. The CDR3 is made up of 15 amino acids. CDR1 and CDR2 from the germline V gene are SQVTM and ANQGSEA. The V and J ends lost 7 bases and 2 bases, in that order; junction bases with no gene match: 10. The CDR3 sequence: CSALGQGTLNTEAFF. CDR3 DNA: TGCAGCGCCTTGGGACAGGGGACGTTAAACACTGAAGCTTTCTTT.

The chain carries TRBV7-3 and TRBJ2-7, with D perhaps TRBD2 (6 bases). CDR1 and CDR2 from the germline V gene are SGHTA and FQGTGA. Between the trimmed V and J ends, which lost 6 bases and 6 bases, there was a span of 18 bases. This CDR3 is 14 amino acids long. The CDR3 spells CASRATTSYGEQYF. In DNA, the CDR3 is TGTGCCAGCAGGGCTACGACTAGTTATGGCGAGCAGTACTTC.

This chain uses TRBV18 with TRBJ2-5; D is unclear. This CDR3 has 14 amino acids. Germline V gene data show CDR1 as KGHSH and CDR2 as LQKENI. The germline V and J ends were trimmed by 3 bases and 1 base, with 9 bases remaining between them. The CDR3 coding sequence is TGTGCCAGCTCACCGTTCCCTACCCAAGAGACCCAGTACTTC. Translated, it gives CASSPFPTQETQYF.

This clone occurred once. CDR3 coding DNA: TGTGCCAGCCGACTTCTGACTAGCGGTCGTAGTAATGAGCAGTTCTTC. Amino acids: CASRLLTSGRSNEQFF. The J gene is TRBJ2-1, the V gene TRBV11-1; 9 bases map to TRBD2. The junction had 15 bases not matched to a gene; V was cut back by 8 bases and J by 7 bases. In germline, CDR1 is SGHAT, CDR2 FQDESV (reference sequence). This CDR3 comprises 16 residues.

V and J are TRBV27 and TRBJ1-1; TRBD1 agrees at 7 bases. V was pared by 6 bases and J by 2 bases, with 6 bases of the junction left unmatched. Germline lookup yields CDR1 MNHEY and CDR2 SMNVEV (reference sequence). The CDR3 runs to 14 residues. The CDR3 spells CASRRGQTNTEAFF. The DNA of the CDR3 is TGTGCCAGCAGGCGGGGACAGACTAACACTGAAGCTTTCTTT.

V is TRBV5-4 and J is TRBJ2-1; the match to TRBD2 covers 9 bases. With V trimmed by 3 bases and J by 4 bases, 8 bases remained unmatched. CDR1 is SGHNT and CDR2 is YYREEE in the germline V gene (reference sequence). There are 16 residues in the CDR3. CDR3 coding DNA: TGTGCCAGCAGCTCTAATAGCGGGAGTTCGTACAATGAGCAGTTCTTC. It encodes CASSSNSGSSYNEQFF.

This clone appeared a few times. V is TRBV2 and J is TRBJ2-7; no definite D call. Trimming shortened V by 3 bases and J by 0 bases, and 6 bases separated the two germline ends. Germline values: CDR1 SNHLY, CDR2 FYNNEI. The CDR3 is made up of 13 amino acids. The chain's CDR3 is CASSDTSSYEQYF. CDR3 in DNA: TGTGCCAGCAGTGATACCAGCTCCTACGAGCAGTACTTC.

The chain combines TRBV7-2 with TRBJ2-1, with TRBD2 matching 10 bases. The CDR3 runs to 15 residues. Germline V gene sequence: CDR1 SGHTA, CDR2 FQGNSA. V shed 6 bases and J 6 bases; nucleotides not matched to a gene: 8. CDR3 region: CASRQLAGVINEQFF. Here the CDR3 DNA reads TGTGCCAGCAGGCAGCTAGCGGGAGTAATCAATGAGCAGTTCTTC.

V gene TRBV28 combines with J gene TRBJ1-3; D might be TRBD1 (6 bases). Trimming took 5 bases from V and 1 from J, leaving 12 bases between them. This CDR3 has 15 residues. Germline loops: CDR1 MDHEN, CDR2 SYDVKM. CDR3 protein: CASSNRVSSGNTIYF. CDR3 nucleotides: TGTGCCAGCAGTAACAGGGTGTCGTCTGGAAACACCATATATTTT.

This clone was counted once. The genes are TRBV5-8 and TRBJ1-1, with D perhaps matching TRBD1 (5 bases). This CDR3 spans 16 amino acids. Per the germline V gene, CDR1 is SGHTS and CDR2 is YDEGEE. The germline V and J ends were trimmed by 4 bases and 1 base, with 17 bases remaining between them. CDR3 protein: CASSLGPGVRNTEAFF. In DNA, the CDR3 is TGTGCCAGCAGCCTCGGTCCGGGGGTAAGGAACACTGAAGCTTTCTTT.